These T cell receptor beta chains were read from a single sample in a study of cytotoxic CD8 clonotypes in ibrutinib-treated CLL. Clones were sequenced by immunoSEQ multiplex PCR, and TCRdb holds only the in-frame ones, with some missing. Among more than 150,000 clones, 72% were seen once, and the ten largest hold 10% to 15%. The sequencing here drew on PBMCs, taken after 24 months of ibrutinib treatment. These receptors all come from a human donor with chronic lymphocytic leukemia. The CDR3 runs from the conserved cysteine through the conserved F or W. Each record gives: CDR3 protein, CDR3 DNA, clone size, J gene, V gene, D gene. A D gene is named only where the DNA matches it firmly. Size is stated for part of the rows, as once, few or many counts, or as a class when the clone is expanded.

CDR3 protein: CASSFPAGGVTGELFF
CDR3 DNA: TGTGCCAGCAGTTTTCCGGCGGGAGGGGTTACCGGGGAGCTGTTTTTT
clone size: .
J gene: TRBJ2-2
V gene: TRBV27
D gene: TRBD2

CDR3 protein: CASSILGQDNQPQHF
CDR3 DNA: TGTGCCAGTAGTATTCTAGGACAGGACAATCAGCCCCAGCATTTT
clone size: few
J gene: TRBJ1-5
V gene: TRBV19
D gene: TRBD1

CDR3 protein: CASSYRLSIYNEQFF
CDR3 DNA: TGTGCCAGCAGCTACAGGCTTTCGATCTACAATGAGCAGTTCTTC
clone size: .
J gene: TRBJ2-1
V gene: TRBV6-5
D gene: .

CDR3 protein: CASSLGRDARNEKLFF
CDR3 DNA: TGCGCCAGCAGCTTAGGCAGGGACGCGAGAAATGAAAAACTGTTTTTT
clone size: .
J gene: TRBJ1-4
V gene: TRBV5-1
D gene: .

CDR3 protein: CASSLPSGRDEQYF
CDR3 DNA: TGTGCCAGCAGTTTACCTAGCGGGAGGGATGAGCAGTACTTC
clone size: few
J gene: TRBJ2-7
V gene: TRBV28
D gene: TRBD2

CDR3 protein: CATKPGLAAPYEQYF
CDR3 DNA: TGTGCCACCAAACCGGGACTAGCGGCCCCCTACGAGCAGTACTTC
clone size: .
J gene: TRBJ2-7
V gene: TRBV15
D gene: TRBD2

CDR3 protein: CASGDRVQETQYF
CDR3 DNA: TGCGCCAGCGGCGACAGAGTGCAAGAGACCCAGTACTTC
clone size: .
J gene: TRBJ2-5
V gene: TRBV5-1
D gene: .

CDR3 protein: CASSPGATPYEQYF
CDR3 DNA: TGTGCCAGCAGCCCAGGGGCCACCCCCTACGAGCAGTACTTC
clone size: .
J gene: TRBJ2-7
V gene: TRBV7-3
D gene: .

CDR3 protein: CASSNGLAGETQYF
CDR3 DNA: TGTGCCAGTAGTAACGGACTAGCGGGAGAGACCCAGTACTTC
clone size: .
J gene: TRBJ2-5
V gene: TRBV19
D gene: TRBD2

CDR3 protein: CAWTGAPGADTQYF
CDR3 DNA: TGTGCCTGGACTGGGGCACCAGGGGCAGATACGCAGTATTTT
clone size: .
J gene: TRBJ2-3
V gene: TRBV30
D gene: .

CDR3 protein: CSGSGRPQETQYF
CDR3 DNA: TGCAGCGGTAGCGGGAGGCCTCAAGAGACCCAGTACTTC
clone size: .
J gene: TRBJ2-5
V gene: TRBV29-1
D gene: TRBD2

CDR3 protein: CRGPGGYGYTF
CDR3 DNA: TGCAGAGGGCCGGGGGGCTATGGCTACACCTTC
clone size: .
J gene: TRBJ1-2
V gene: TRBV20-1
D gene: .

CDR3 protein: CASRGVSVGYEQYF
CDR3 DNA: TGTGCCAGTCGAGGGGTCAGCGTCGGCTACGAGCAGTACTTC
clone size: .
J gene: TRBJ2-7
V gene: TRBV27
D gene: .

CDR3 protein: CASRWDRTHETQYF
CDR3 DNA: TGTGCCAGCAGATGGGACAGGACTCACGAGACCCAGTACTTC
clone size: .
J gene: TRBJ2-5
V gene: TRBV6-8
D gene: TRBD1

CDR3 protein: CASSQVVADNQPQHF
CDR3 DNA: TGCGCCAGCAGCCAGGTCGTCGCTGACAATCAGCCCCAGCATTTT
clone size: .
J gene: TRBJ1-5
V gene: TRBV4-1
D gene: .

CDR3 protein: CASSEASWQGVKPQHF
CDR3 DNA: TGTGCCAGCAGTGAAGCTTCCTGGCAGGGGGTGAAGCCCCAGCATTTT
clone size: .
J gene: TRBJ1-5
V gene: TRBV6-1
D gene: TRBD1

CDR3 protein: CAISESTRGTEAFF
CDR3 DNA: TGTGCCATCAGTGAGTCGACCAGGGGCACTGAAGCTTTCTTT
clone size: .
J gene: TRBJ1-1
V gene: TRBV10-3
D gene: .

CDR3 protein: CASSWGDRGYEQYF
CDR3 DNA: TGTGCCAGCAGCTGGGGGGACAGGGGCTACGAGCAGTACTTC
clone size: .
J gene: TRBJ2-7
V gene: TRBV7-9
D gene: TRBD1

CDR3 protein: CASREAGLAGGTGELFF
CDR3 DNA: TGTGCCAGCAGGGAAGCGGGACTAGCGGGGGGCACCGGGGAGCTGTTTTTT
clone size: .
J gene: TRBJ2-2
V gene: TRBV28
D gene: TRBD2

CDR3 protein: CATSSYYSGRTGEQFF
CDR3 DNA: TGTGCCACCAGCTCCTACTACAGCGGGAGGACTGGTGAGCAGTTCTTC
clone size: .
J gene: TRBJ2-1
V gene: TRBV15
D gene: TRBD2

CDR3 protein: CASSTVVVEQFF
CDR3 DNA: TGTGCCAGCAGCACCGTAGTGGTGGAGCAGTTCTTC
clone size: .
J gene: TRBJ2-1
V gene: TRBV7-9
D gene: .

CDR3 protein: CASSPELLNTEAFF
CDR3 DNA: TGTGCCAGCAGCCCCGAACTCTTGAACACTGAAGCTTTCTTT
clone size: few
J gene: TRBJ1-1
V gene: TRBV11-2
D gene: .

CDR3 protein: CASSWGGPNQPQHF
CDR3 DNA: TGTGCCAGCAGCTGGGGGGGCCCCAATCAGCCCCAGCATTTT
clone size: .
J gene: TRBJ1-5
V gene: TRBV7-2
D gene: .

CDR3 protein: CASSLVGSGEETQYF
CDR3 DNA: TGCGCCAGCAGCTTGGTTGGCTCAGGGGAAGAGACCCAGTACTTC
clone size: .
J gene: TRBJ2-5
V gene: TRBV5-1
D gene: .

CDR3 protein: CASSRLAGGNEQFF
CDR3 DNA: TGCGCCAGCAGCAGGCTAGCGGGAGGGAATGAGCAGTTCTTC
clone size: .
J gene: TRBJ2-1
V gene: TRBV5-1
D gene: TRBD2

CDR3 protein: CASSLDIQETQYF
CDR3 DNA: TGTGCCAGCAGCTTGGACATCCAAGAGACCCAGTACTTC
clone size: .
J gene: TRBJ2-5
V gene: TRBV5-6
D gene: .

CDR3 protein: CASSYGGLENSPLHF
CDR3 DNA: TGTGCCAGCAGTTACGGCGGGCTGGAAAATTCACCCCTCCACTTT
clone size: .
J gene: TRBJ1-6
V gene: TRBV6-6
D gene: .

CDR3 protein: CARSLGDEANTGELFF
CDR3 DNA: TGTGCCAGAAGCTTAGGCGACGAAGCGAACACCGGGGAGCTGTTTTTT
clone size: .
J gene: TRBJ2-2
V gene: TRBV5-3
D gene: .

CDR3 protein: CASGFGGRLTSYEQYF
CDR3 DNA: TGTGCTAGTGGTTTCGGAGGACGACTAACCTCCTACGAGCAGTACTTC
clone size: .
J gene: TRBJ2-7
V gene: TRBV12-5
D gene: .

CDR3 protein: CAWAQTSGRVVETQYF
CDR3 DNA: TGTGCCTGGGCCCAGACTAGCGGGAGGGTTGTCGAGACCCAGTACTTC
clone size: .
J gene: TRBJ2-5
V gene: TRBV30
D gene: TRBD2

CDR3 protein: CASSLLGTGIFNEQFF
CDR3 DNA: TGTGCCAGCAGCCTCCTTGGAACGGGAATTTTCAATGAGCAGTTCTTC
clone size: .
J gene: TRBJ2-1
V gene: TRBV7-2
D gene: .

CDR3 protein: CASSQRIGGDGQPQHF
CDR3 DNA: TGCGCCAGCAGCCAACGAATCGGGGGCGATGGGCAGCCCCAGCATTTT
clone size: .
J gene: TRBJ1-5
V gene: TRBV4-1
D gene: .

CDR3 protein: CSVGSGRGSYNEQFF
CDR3 DNA: TGCAGCGTCGGTAGCGGGAGGGGCTCCTACAATGAGCAGTTCTTC
clone size: .
J gene: TRBJ2-1
V gene: TRBV29-1
D gene: TRBD2

CDR3 protein: CAWSRDWSSYEQYF
CDR3 DNA: TGTGCCTGGAGCCGGGACTGGAGCTCCTACGAGCAGTACTTC
clone size: .
J gene: TRBJ2-7
V gene: TRBV30
D gene: .

CDR3 protein: CASTGPGQGAGSYEQYF
CDR3 DNA: TGTGCCAGCACCGGTCCGGGACAGGGGGCTGGTTCCTACGAGCAGTACTTC
clone size: .
J gene: TRBJ2-7
V gene: TRBV11-2
D gene: TRBD1

CDR3 protein: CASSPWDLLRGYGYTF
CDR3 DNA: TGTGCCAGTAGTCCCTGGGACTTGCTTAGGGGCTATGGCTACACCTTC
clone size: .
J gene: TRBJ1-2
V gene: TRBV19
D gene: .

CDR3 protein: CSARLYNEQFF
CDR3 DNA: TGCAGTGCCCGACTTTACAATGAGCAGTTCTTC
clone size: .
J gene: TRBJ2-1
V gene: TRBV20-1
D gene: .

CDR3 protein: CASSFRAGGVREQTQYF
CDR3 DNA: TGTGCCAGCAGCTTCAGAGCGGGAGGGGTCCGGGAGCAGACCCAGTACTTC
clone size: .
J gene: TRBJ2-5
V gene: TRBV7-9
D gene: TRBD2

CDR3 protein: CATSRIPNEKLFF
CDR3 DNA: TGTGCCACCAGCAGAATTCCTAATGAAAAACTGTTTTTT
clone size: .
J gene: TRBJ1-4
V gene: TRBV15
D gene: .

CDR3 protein: CASSQDLVSTNTEAFF
CDR3 DNA: TGCGCCAGCAGCCAAGATTTGGTCAGCACAAACACTGAAGCTTTCTTT
clone size: few
J gene: TRBJ1-1
V gene: TRBV4-3
D gene: .

CDR3 protein: CASSGWTSGSLGTGELFF
CDR3 DNA: TGTGCCAGCAGCGGATGGACTAGCGGGAGTCTCGGCACCGGGGAGCTGTTTTTT
clone size: .
J gene: TRBJ2-2
V gene: TRBV7-6
D gene: TRBD2

CDR3 protein: CASSLESSFYNEQFF
CDR3 DNA: TGTGCCAGCAGCTTAGAGTCTAGTTTCTACAATGAGCAGTTCTTC
clone size: .
J gene: TRBJ2-1
V gene: TRBV7-9
D gene: .

CDR3 protein: CASSQQTSGSAEDTQYF
CDR3 DNA: TGCGCCAGCAGCCAACAGACTAGCGGGAGTGCGGAGGATACGCAGTATTTT
clone size: .
J gene: TRBJ2-3
V gene: TRBV4-3
D gene: TRBD2

CDR3 protein: CASSGSARGLLNNQPQHF
CDR3 DNA: TGTGCCAGCAGTGGATCCGCGAGAGGACTGCTTAACAATCAGCCCCAGCATTTT
clone size: once
J gene: TRBJ1-5
V gene: TRBV2
D gene: .

CDR3 protein: CASSDHSSWARELFF
CDR3 DNA: TGTGCCAGCAGTGATCACTCATCGTGGGCCCGGGAGCTGTTTTTT
clone size: .
J gene: TRBJ2-2
V gene: TRBV25-1
D gene: .

CDR3 protein: CASISGANVLTF
CDR3 DNA: TGTGCCAGTATCTCTGGGGCCAACGTCCTGACTTTC
clone size: .
J gene: TRBJ2-6
V gene: TRBV19
D gene: .

CDR3 protein: CASGLTWTGGEDGETQYF
CDR3 DNA: TGTGCTAGTGGTTTGACCTGGACAGGGGGCGAGGATGGAGAGACCCAGTACTTC
clone size: few
J gene: TRBJ2-5
V gene: TRBV12-5
D gene: TRBD1

CDR3 protein: CASSERGEITEAFF
CDR3 DNA: TGTGCCAGCAGCGAACGGGGTGAAATCACTGAAGCTTTCTTT
clone size: .
J gene: TRBJ1-1
V gene: TRBV9
D gene: .

CDR3 protein: CATAGFRVSYEQYF
CDR3 DNA: TGTGCCACCGCAGGCTTTAGGGTTAGCTACGAGCAGTACTTC
clone size: .
J gene: TRBJ2-7
V gene: TRBV6-1
D gene: .

CDR3 protein: CASSSGGLAGARTWF
CDR3 DNA: TGTGCCAGCTCATCGGGGGGACTAGCGGGAGCCAGGACCTGGTTC
clone size: .
J gene: TRBJ2-7
V gene: TRBV18
D gene: TRBD2

CDR3 protein: CAWRPPPGDEQYF
CDR3 DNA: TGTGCCTGGAGACCGCCCCCGGGGGACGAGCAGTACTTC
clone size: few
J gene: TRBJ2-7
V gene: TRBV30
D gene: .

CDR3 protein: CASRGTSGDTQYF
CDR3 DNA: TGTGCCAGCAGGGGGACTAGCGGAGATACGCAGTATTTT
clone size: .
J gene: TRBJ2-3
V gene: TRBV6-1
D gene: TRBD2

CDR3 protein: CAWSVGHLRTETQYF
CDR3 DNA: TGTGCCTGGAGTGTTGGTCACCTCCGAACGGAGACCCAGTACTTC
clone size: .
J gene: TRBJ2-5
V gene: TRBV30
D gene: .

CDR3 protein: CASTAGNTIYF
CDR3 DNA: TGTGCCAGCACAGCTGGAAACACCATATATTTT
clone size: .
J gene: TRBJ1-3
V gene: TRBV6-5
D gene: .

CDR3 protein: CASSDRRVVPGELFF
CDR3 DNA: TGTGCCAGCAGTGACCGGAGGGTTGTACCCGGGGAGCTGTTTTTT
clone size: .
J gene: TRBJ2-2
V gene: TRBV6-1
D gene: .